This T cell receptor (beta chain) emerged from a study of beta chain features in type 1 diabetes. Points from the study as a whole: When Type 1 diabetes patients were examined, their TCRB CDR3s proved moderately but significantly shorter in all four CD4+ subsets.

Averaging around 120 mL, one heparinised blood draw came from each individual donor. As every portion of the isolated RNA was reverse transcribed, the sequencing read expressed TCRB transcripts. Here immunoSEQ multiplex PCR was the method, and the copy in TCRdb shows in-frame clones only, minus some. The sample lists about 300,000 clones, about 14% occurring once. In the case of this clone: The target antigen is unknown.

V gave up 7 bases and J gave up 1 base; unmatched junction bases: 7. The length of the CDR3 is 14 residues. The V gene's germline CDR1 is SQVTM and CDR2 ANQGSEA. The gene calls are TRBV29-1 and TRBJ1-5; TRBD1 matches at 7 bases. The receptor was derived from a woman aged 18-29 years with type 1 diabetes. Sequenced sample: naive CD4+ T cells from blood. CDR3 loop: CSAWDSMSNQPQHF. CDR3 DNA: TGCAGCGCTTGGGACAGTATGAGCAATCAGCCCCAGCATTTT. The whole variable domain, remainder taken from reference TRBV29-1 and TRBJ1-5, is SAVISQKPSRDICQRGTSLTIQCQVDSQVTMMFWYRQQPGQSLTLIATANQGSEATYESGFVIDKFPISRPNLTFSTLTVSNMSPEDSSIYLCSAWDSMSNQPQHFGDGTRLSIL.